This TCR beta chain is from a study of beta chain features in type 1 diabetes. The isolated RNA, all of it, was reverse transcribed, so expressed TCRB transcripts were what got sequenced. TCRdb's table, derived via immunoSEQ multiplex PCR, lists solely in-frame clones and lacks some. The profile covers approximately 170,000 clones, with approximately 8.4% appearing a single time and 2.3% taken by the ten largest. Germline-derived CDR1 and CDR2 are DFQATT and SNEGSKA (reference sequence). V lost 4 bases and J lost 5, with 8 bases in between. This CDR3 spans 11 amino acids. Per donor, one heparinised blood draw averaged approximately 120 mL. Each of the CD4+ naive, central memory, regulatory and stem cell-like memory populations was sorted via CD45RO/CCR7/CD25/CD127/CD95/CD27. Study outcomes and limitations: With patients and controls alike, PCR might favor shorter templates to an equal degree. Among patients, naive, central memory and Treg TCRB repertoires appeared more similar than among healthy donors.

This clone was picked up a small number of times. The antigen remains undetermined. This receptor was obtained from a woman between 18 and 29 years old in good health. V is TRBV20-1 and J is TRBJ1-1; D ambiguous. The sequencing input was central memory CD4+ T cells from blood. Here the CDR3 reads CSATWETEAFF. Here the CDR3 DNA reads TGCAGTGCTACTTGGGAGACTGAAGCTTTCTTT.